These 30 T cell receptor beta chains share one sample of origin, sequenced in a study of memory CD4+ T cells and cytomegalovirus serostatus. The sort gate was single viable CD3+CD4+CD8-CD45RO+ cells for memory CD4+ T cells. Profiled with immunoSEQ multiplex PCR; TCRdb holds only in-frame clones, not every one. The profile shows around 60,000 clones, around 77% of them singletons. The specimen was memory CD4+ T cells from blood. The source of these receptors is an adult in good health and CMV-seronegative.

This chain joins TRBV5-1 and TRBJ2-7; 10 positions match TRBD2. With 4 bases clipped from V and 7 bases from J, the junction kept 11 bases outside the gene matches. The CDR3 spans 15 residues. In germline, CDR1 is SGHRS, CDR2 YFSETQ. CDR3 in amino acids: CASSIEPSGSGEQYF. CDR3 sequence (DNA): TGCGCCAGCAGCATAGAACCTAGCGGGAGTGGTGAGCAGTACTTC.

CDR3 coding DNA: TGTGCCAGCAGCTTAGTGGCTCAGTTGAACACTGAAGCTTTCTTT. Residues: CASSLVAQLNTEAFF. The chain carries TRBV7-2 and TRBJ1-1; D remains unclear. The V end lost 1 base, the J end lost 0 bases, and 9 bases lay between the germline ends. The CDR3 covers 15 residues. The germline gives CDR1 SGHTA, CDR2 FQGNSA.

The chain couples TRBV9 to TRBJ1-4, with D possibly being TRBD1 (6 bases). CDR3 length: 16 amino acids. V lost 0 bases, J lost 8 bases, and 17 bases lay in between. CDR1 is SGDLS and CDR2 is YYNGEE in the germline V gene. The CDR3 DNA reads TGTGCCAGCAGCGTAGGGTCACAGGGATCTGGCGAAAAACTGTTTTTT. This codes for CASSVGSQGSGEKLFF.

At least ten counts were recorded for this clone. V is TRBV28 and J is TRBJ2-2; D is perhaps TRBD2 (6 bases). The germline V gene encodes CDR1 MDHEN and CDR2 SYDVKM. The CDR3 is 12 amino acids. V lost 8 bases to trimming and J lost 4 bases, with 8 bases between them. The CDR3 bases are TGTGCCAGCGGGAGGCGCACCGGGGAGCTGTTTTTT. It codes for CASGRRTGELFF. The full variable domain, completed using reference TRBV28 and TRBJ2-2, is DVKVTQSSRYLVKRTGEKVFLECVQDMDHENMFWYRQDPGLGLRLIYFSYDVKMKEKGDIPEGYSVSREKKERFSLILESASTNQTSMYLCASGRRTGELFFGEGSRLTVL.

J is TRBJ1-2 and V is TRBV18; 7 positions agree with TRBD1. The CDR3 sequence is 15 residues long. With V trimmed by 6 bases and J by 7 bases, 14 bases remained unmatched. Germline CDR1 KGHSH, CDR2 LQKENI. The CDR3, as DNA: TGTGCCAGCTCCGGGACTCATCCAGGGGGAACTGGCTACACCTTC. It yields the protein CASSGTHPGGTGYTF. Variable domain in full (rest from reference TRBV18 and TRBJ1-2): NAGVMQNPRHLVRRRGQEARLRCSPMKGHSHVYWYRQLPEEGLKFMVYLQKENIIDESGMPKERFSAEFPKEGPSILRIQQVVRGDSAAYFCASSGTHPGGTGYTFGSGTRLTVV.

V usage is TRBV2 and J usage is TRBJ2-7; D gene ambiguous. Germline V gives CDR1 SNHLY, CDR2 FYNNEI. The germline V and J ends were trimmed by 6 bases and 0 bases, with 9 bases remaining between them. This CDR3 contains 13 residues. For the CDR3, the DNA is TGTGCCAGCAGATCTGACGGCTCCTACGAGCAGTACTTC. This translates into CASRSDGSYEQYF.

The chain is built from TRBV28 and TRBJ2-1; 7 nucleotides agree with TRBD2. The CDR3 runs to 15 residues. Germline loops: CDR1 MDHEN, CDR2 SYDVKM. Trimming took 4 bases from V and 5 from J; bases not matched to a gene: 8. Here the CDR3 reads CASSSLSGSHNEQFF. The DNA of the CDR3 is TGTGCCAGCAGTTCCCTTAGCGGGTCCCACAATGAGCAGTTCTTC.

V usage is TRBV5-1 and J usage is TRBJ1-2; D unresolved. This CDR3 has 15 amino acids. Germline CDR1 and CDR2: SGHRS and YFSETQ. V was cut by 0 bases and J by 4 bases, with 13 bases left in between. CDR3 residues: CASSLDGELGYGYTF. CDR3 DNA: TGCGCCAGCAGCTTGGACGGTGAACTGGGCTATGGCTACACCTTC.

CDR3 DNA: TGTGCCAGCACCGAAGTGGGACAGGGAGGAAACACCATATATTTT. The encoded protein is CASTEVGQGGNTIYF. The V and J genes are TRBV2 and TRBJ1-3; 9 bases are a match to TRBD1. V dropped 7 bases and J dropped 4; count of bases not matched to a gene: 8. CDR3 length: 15 amino acids. CDR1 is SNHLY, CDR2 FYNNEI, per germline.

The rearrangement uses TRBV5-1 and TRBJ2-1, with no clear D. The V end lost 1 base, the J end lost 5 bases, and 13 bases lay between the germline ends. CDR3 length: 15 amino acids. CDR1 and CDR2 from the germline V gene are SGHRS and YFSETQ. The CDR3 DNA reads as TGCGCCAGCAGCTTGACCCTAGTAGTCAACAATGAGCAGTTCTTC. Its translation is CASSLTLVVNNEQFF.

V is TRBV19 and J is TRBJ2-3, with D possibly being TRBD1 (6 bases). The V end lost 6 bases, the J end lost 0 bases, and 13 bases lay between the germline ends. The germline V gene encodes CDR1 LNHDA and CDR2 SQIVND (reference sequence). The CDR3 runs 15 residues. CDR3 nucleotide sequence: TGTGCCAGTAGCACAGACAGGTCAAGCACAGATACGCAGTATTTT. Translation: CASSTDRSSTDTQYF.

This chain links TRBV2 with TRBJ1-2; D remains ambiguous. The length of the CDR3 is 12 residues. Trimming removed 0 bases from V and 11 bases from J, with 10 bases in between. Germline V gives CDR1 SNHLY, CDR2 FYNNEI. CDR3 amino acids: CASSEALGGYTF. The CDR3 DNA reads TGTGCCAGCAGTGAAGCGCTCGGAGGGTACACCTTC.

This clone came up once. J is TRBJ2-5 and V is TRBV5-4; D possibly corresponds to TRBD2 (6 bases). The CDR3 loop spans 16 amino acids. V was clipped by 0 bases and J by 3 bases, with 15 bases between them. CDR1 is SGHNT, CDR2 YYREEE, per germline (reference sequence). The DNA of the CDR3 is TGTGCCAGCAGCTTGGTGGGGGGAGGCGGAAAAGAGACCCAGTACTTC. Translation: CASSLVGGGGKETQYF.

This clone appeared once. This rearrangement joins TRBV2 to TRBJ2-3; 8 bases agree with TRBD2. V trimming: 7 bases; J trimming: 4 bases; junction bases outside the gene matches: 4. CDR3 length: 13 residues. Germline assignment: CDR1 SNHLY and CDR2 FYNNEI. The CDR3 here is CASIPSGSDTQYF. In DNA form, the CDR3 reads TGTGCCAGCATCCCTAGCGGGTCAGATACGCAGTATTTT.

The chain uses TRBV28 and TRBJ2-7; the match to TRBD1 covers 8 bases. V lost 7 bases, J lost 2 bases, and 10 bases stayed unmatched. Germline V gives CDR1 MDHEN, CDR2 SYDVKM. The CDR3 has 15 amino acids. The CDR3 DNA follows: TGTGCCAGCACACCAGGGGGCAGGGGCCCCTACGAGCAGTACTTC. Protein sequence: CASTPGGRGPYEQYF.

CDR3 bases: TGTGCCAGCAGTGAGGCCCGGGGGAGAAAAAACCCGAGACAGGGTGGTTTCGCCTACGAGCAGTACTTC. Its protein product is CASSEARGRKNPRQGGFAYEQYF. The chain has TRBV2 and TRBJ2-7; D possibly corresponds to TRBD1 (7 bases). This CDR3 spans 23 amino acids. Trimming shortened V by 3 bases and J by 2 bases, and 38 bases separated the two germline ends. Per germline, CDR1 SNHLY and CDR2 FYNNEI.

The chain recombines TRBV2 with TRBJ2-7; the match to TRBD1 covers 7 bases. Germline CDR1 is SNHLY and CDR2 is FYNNEI. This CDR3 has 14 residues. V dropped 7 bases and J dropped 3; count of bases not matched to a gene: 9. This chain's CDR3 is CASTDPTGRYEQYF. DNA for the CDR3: TGTGCCAGCACAGATCCGACAGGGCGCTACGAGCAGTACTTC.

CDR3 nucleotides: TGTGCCAGCAGCCCCTCCGGCGGGAGGGTGGAGTTCTTC. Residues: CASSPSGGRVEFF. The chain couples TRBV27 to TRBJ2-1; 9 bases map to TRBD2. After removal of 6 bases from V and 14 bases from J, the junction contained 11 bases not matched to a gene. Germline lookup yields CDR1 MNHEY and CDR2 SMNVEV (reference sequence). This CDR3 comprises 13 residues.

This clone was seen a few times. This chain links TRBV30 with TRBJ1-1; the match to TRBD1 covers 12 bases. Trimming at V came to 5 bases and at J to 2 bases, leaving 0 bases not matched to a gene. The CDR3 is 13 amino acids. Germline assignment: CDR1 GTSNPN and CDR2 SVGIG (reference sequence). CDR3 residues: CAWGTGGNTEAFF. The CDR3 DNA reads TGTGCCTGGGGGACAGGGGGCAACACTGAAGCTTTCTTT.

This clone was seen only a few times. The V call is TRBV30, the J call TRBJ1-1, with D unclear. This CDR3 is 14 amino acids long. V was shortened by 2 bases and J by 1 base, with 11 bases between the two germline ends. Germline V gene lookup returns CDR1 GTSNPN and CDR2 SVGIG (reference sequence). For the CDR3, the DNA is TGTGCCTGGAGTTCTCGGGGTGGGAACACTGAAGCTTTCTTT. This gives the protein CAWSSRGGNTEAFF.

This clone was seen just once. The chain employs TRBV7-3 and TRBJ2-7, with D perhaps TRBD2 (6 bases). Trimming took off 2 bases at V and 1 base at J, with 18 bases between the two ends. This CDR3 has 17 residues. Germline V gene sequence: CDR1 SGHTA, CDR2 FQGTGA. In nucleotides, the CDR3 is TGTGCCAGCAGCTTAGGGGGAAGAGGGACTCCTTCCTACGAGCAGTACTTC. Encoded protein: CASSLGGRGTPSYEQYF. The full variable domain, rest sourced from reference TRBV7-3 and TRBJ2-7, is GAGVSQTPSNKVTEKGKYVELRCDPISGHTALYWYRQSLGQGPEFLIYFQGTGAADDSGLPNDRFFAVRPEGSVSTLKIQRTERGDSAVYLCASSLGGRGTPSYEQYFGPGTRLTVT.

This clone was seen only a few times. The CDR3 is CASSLAQSLDTQYF. The CDR3 nucleotides are TGTGCCAGCAGCTTAGCGCAGTCGCTAGATACGCAGTATTTT. V gene TRBV7-8 combines with J gene TRBJ2-3; D call uncertain. The germline V and J ends were trimmed by 0 bases and 5 bases, with 9 bases remaining between them. The CDR3 has 14 residues. In germline, CDR1 is SGHVS, CDR2 FQNEAQ. The full variable domain, rest sourced from reference TRBV7-8 and TRBJ2-3, is GAGVSQSPRYKVAKRGQDVALRCDPISGHVSLFWYQQALGQGPEFLTYFQNEAQLDKSGLPSDRFFAERPEGSVSTLKIQRTQQEDSAVYLCASSLAQSLDTQYFGPGTRLTVL.

This clone has only one observation. This chain connects TRBV18 to TRBJ1-3, with 9 bases aligning to TRBD1. CDR1 and CDR2 (germline): KGHSH, LQKENI. CDR3 length: 15 residues. Germline trimming cut 6 bases from V and 3 bases from J; bases unmatched to any gene: 6. The CDR3 DNA reads TGTGCCAGCTCCCCAACAGGGGGCTTTGGAAACACCATATATTTT. It yields the protein CASSPTGGFGNTIYF.

The chain couples TRBV28 to TRBJ2-2; 8 nucleotides agree with TRBD1. The trim removed 6 bases at V and 1 base at J, leaving 4 bases unmatched. The CDR3 runs to 15 residues. Germline CDR1 and CDR2: MDHEN and SYDVKM. DNA for the CDR3: TGTGCCAGCAGACCAACAGGGGGGAACACCGGGGAGCTGTTTTTT. Translation gives CASRPTGGNTGELFF.

The chain joins TRBV6-5 to TRBJ1-5; D perhaps matches TRBD1 (6 bases). Trimming cost V 5 bases and J 5 bases, with 10 bases left between them. Germline values: CDR1 MNHEY, CDR2 SVGAGI. This CDR3 region has 13 residues. CDR3 nucleotides: TGTGCCAGCAGTCTAAACAGGGATCAGCCCCAGCATTTT. It yields the protein CASSLNRDQPQHF.

The CDR3 bases are TGTGCCAGCAGAACCGGGACTCCACATTCACCCCTCCACTTT. Its protein is CASRTGTPHSPLHF. The chain links TRBV2 to TRBJ1-6, with D possibly TRBD1 on 5 matching bases. The CDR3 extends over 14 amino acids. V was cut by 6 bases and J by 8 bases, with 14 bases left in between. Germline V gene data show CDR1 as SNHLY and CDR2 as FYNNEI.

The chain has TRBV7-9 and TRBJ1-2; no clear D gene. The CDR3 contains 11 residues. Germline V gives CDR1 SEHNR, CDR2 FQNEAQ (reference sequence). The germline V and J ends were trimmed by 1 base and 8 bases, with 5 bases remaining between them. In nucleotides, the CDR3 is TGTGCCAGCAGCTTAGTCGAGGGCTACACCTTC. Its protein is CASSLVEGYTF.

CDR3 sequence reads: CASSLGAQGENTEAFF. The CDR3 DNA reads as TGTGCCAGCAGCTTGGGGGCTCAGGGGGAGAACACTGAAGCTTTCTTT. V usage is TRBV5-8 and J usage is TRBJ1-1; 7 bases map to TRBD1. Germline loops: CDR1 SGHTS, CDR2 YDEGEE. J was trimmed by 1 base and V by 0 bases; bases with no gene match: 6. The CDR3 has 16 amino acids.

V is TRBV5-1 and J is TRBJ2-3, with D perhaps matching TRBD2 (5 bases). V shed 0 bases and J shed 0 bases, with 11 bases lying between them. Germline-derived CDR1 and CDR2 are SGHRS and YFSETQ. The CDR3 runs to 16 residues. The CDR3 here is CASSLASTLSTDTQYF. The DNA of the CDR3 is TGCGCCAGCAGCTTGGCTAGCACCTTGAGCACAGATACGCAGTATTTT.

The V call is TRBV6-6, the J call TRBJ2-2, with 8 bases lining up with TRBD2. Per the germline V gene, CDR1 is MNHNY and CDR2 is SVGAGI (reference sequence). This CDR3 is built from 14 residues. Losses at the gene ends were 10 bases for V and 3 bases for J; bases not matched to a gene: 7. As DNA, the CDR3 is TGTGCCACCTCCGGGGGGGCGGACACCGGGGAGCTGTTTTTT. This gives the protein CATSGGADTGELFF.